Listed below are T cell receptor beta chains from one sample, sequenced in a study of shared clonotypes between healthy human individuals. TCRdb's copy holds only in-frame clones and misses some; the assay was immunoSEQ multiplex PCR. The data show about 2 million clones, 85% to 95% seen once. Specimen: naive CD8+ T cells sorted from blood. The receptors derive from a man between 18 and 29 years old in good health. Each CDR3 is given with its conserved first and last residue. The D gene is left open where the match is weak. A row's size may be missing; if present it is once, few, many or a size class.

TRBV29-1	NA	TRBJ1-2	TRBD1	TGCAGCGTTGTGTGGGACAGCCCTAACTATGGCTACACCTTC	CSVVWDSPNYGYTF
TRBV7-8	NA	TRBJ1-2	NA	TGTGCCAGCAGCTTAGCTTCATCCGCCGGCCCTGGGATCCAAAGAAGCAGCTACACCTTC	CASSLASSAGPGIQRSSYTF
TRBV6-1	NA	TRBJ2-2	TRBD2	TGTGCCAGCAGCGAAGGACTAGCGGGAGTGTACACCGGGGAGCTGTTTTTT	CASSEGLAGVYTGELFF
TRBV19	NA	TRBJ2-7	TRBD1	TGTGCCAGTTCCGCAGGGACAGCCGTCTCCTACGAGCAGTACTTC	CASSAGTAVSYEQYF
TRBV7-8	NA	TRBJ2-3	NA	TGTGCCAGCAGCCCCCACACCCCCCACACAGATACGCAGTATTTT	CASSPHTPHTDTQYF
TRBV7-9	NA	TRBJ2-7	TRBD1	TGTGCCAGCAGCTTTCCGGGGCAGGGGGCTTACGAGCAGTACTTC	CASSFPGQGAYEQYF
TRBV28	NA	TRBJ2-3	TRBD2	TGTGCCAGCAGGCTAGCGGGAGCTTCCGATACGCAGTATTTT	CASRLAGASDTQYF
TRBV6-4	NA	TRBJ2-1	NA	TGTGCCAGCAGTGAACAGGGAAACTCCTACAATGAGCAGTTCTTC	CASSEQGNSYNEQFF
TRBV9	NA	TRBJ2-5	NA	TGTGCCAGCAGAGGGGCAGAGCAAGAGACCCAGTACTTC	CASRGAEQETQYF
TRBV28	once	TRBJ1-5	NA	TGTGCCAGCAGTTGGCAGGGTGGTCAGCCCCAGCATTTT	CASSWQGGQPQHF
TRBV18	NA	TRBJ2-1	NA	TGTGCCAGCTCGTCGGGGAACAATGAGCAGTTCTTC	CASSSGNNEQFF
TRBV2	once	TRBJ1-3	NA	TGTGCCAGCAGTGAAGCGCTTGTGACGCTTGGAAACACCATATATTTT	CASSEALVTLGNTIYF
TRBV5-1	once	TRBJ2-3	NA	TGCGCCAGCAGTGGTGACGGGGATACGCAGTATTTT	CASSGDGDTQYF
TRBV14	NA	TRBJ2-1	NA	TGTGCCAGCAGCACAAGGAGCAGGCTCTATGAGCAGTTCTTC	CASSTRSRLYEQFF
TRBV9	once	TRBJ2-2	NA	TGTGCCAGCAGCGACAAGAGGGCCGCGAACACCGGGGAGCTGTTTTTT	CASSDKRAANTGELFF
TRBV5-8	NA	TRBJ1-1	NA	TGTGCCAGCAGCTTCTCACAGAACACTGAAGCTTTCTTT	CASSFSQNTEAFF
TRBV5-6	few	TRBJ1-3	NA	TGTGCCAGCAGCTCACAAGGGGGAAACACCATATATTTT	CASSSQGGNTIYF
TRBV11-2	NA	TRBJ2-7	NA	TGTGCCAGCAGCCCAGACAGGCTCTCCTACGAGCAGTACTTC	CASSPDRLSYEQYF
TRBV11-2	NA	TRBJ2-5	TRBD2	TGTGCCAGCAGCTTAGAACTAGCGGCCCAAGAGACCCAGTACTTC	CASSLELAAQETQYF
TRBV16	few	TRBJ2-7	NA	TGTGCCAGCAGCCAAGCAGGGGCCTACGAGCAGTACTTC	CASSQAGAYEQYF
TRBV30	NA	TRBJ2-7	NA	TGTGCCTGGAGTGTACTCCTGGGGTACGAGCAGTACTTC	CAWSVLLGYEQYF
TRBV19	NA	TRBJ2-7	TRBD2	TGTGCCAGTAGTATAGGACTAGCGGGAATCTACGAGCAGTACTTC	CASSIGLAGIYEQYF
TRBV6-5	NA	TRBJ2-1	TRBD2	TGTGCCAGCAGTCTCGGGCTAGCGGGATACAATGAGCAGTTCTTC	CASSLGLAGYNEQFF
TRBV29-1	NA	TRBJ2-5	TRBD1	TGCAGCGTTGAAGATCCGGACAGGGTGGTAGGGCAAGAGACCCAGTACTTC	CSVEDPDRVVGQETQYF
TRBV9	NA	TRBJ1-6	TRBD1	TGTGCCAGCAGCGGCGGTACAGGGGGTTCACCCCTCCACTTT	CASSGGTGGSPLHF
TRBV2	once	TRBJ1-6	NA	TGTGCCAGCAGTGAAGCCCCAGGTGTCTATAATTCACCCCTCCACTTT	CASSEAPGVYNSPLHF
TRBV7-8	NA	TRBJ2-7	TRBD1	TGTGCCAGCAGCTTATTGTCGGGACAGGGTTCCTACGAGCAGTACTTC	CASSLLSGQGSYEQYF
TRBV4-1	NA	TRBJ2-7	TRBD1	TGCGCCAGCAGCCAATTGGGGACAGGGTTCTACGAGCAGTACTTC	CASSQLGTGFYEQYF
TRBV27	NA	TRBJ1-6	TRBD1	TGTGCCAGCATTGTTCCCGGGACAGGGAGGAGTTCACCCCTCCACTTT	CASIVPGTGRSSPLHF
TRBV18	NA	TRBJ1-5	NA	TGTGCCAGCTCACCACAACCCGACGGGCCCCAGCATTTT	CASSPQPDGPQHF
TRBV19	NA	TRBJ2-7	NA	TGTGCCAGTAGTACAGCGTTGGACAATACCTACGAGCAGTACTTC	CASSTALDNTYEQYF
TRBV28	once	TRBJ1-1	TRBD1	TGTGCCAGCAGTTTTGGTTGGGGACAGGGGGTGGAAGCTTTCTTT	CASSFGWGQGVEAFF
TRBV27	NA	TRBJ1-6	NA	TGTGCCAGCAGTTTATATTATTCGGAGGGGTACTCACCCCTCCACTTT	CASSLYYSEGYSPLHF